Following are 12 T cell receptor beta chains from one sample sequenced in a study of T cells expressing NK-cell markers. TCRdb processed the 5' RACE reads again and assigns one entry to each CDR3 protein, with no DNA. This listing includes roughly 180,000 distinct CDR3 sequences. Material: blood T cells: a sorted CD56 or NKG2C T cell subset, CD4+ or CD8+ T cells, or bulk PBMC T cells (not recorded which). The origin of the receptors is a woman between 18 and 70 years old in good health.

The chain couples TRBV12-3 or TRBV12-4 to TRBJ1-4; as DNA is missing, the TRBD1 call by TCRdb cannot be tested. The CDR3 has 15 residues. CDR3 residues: CASSLWGQGNEKLFF.

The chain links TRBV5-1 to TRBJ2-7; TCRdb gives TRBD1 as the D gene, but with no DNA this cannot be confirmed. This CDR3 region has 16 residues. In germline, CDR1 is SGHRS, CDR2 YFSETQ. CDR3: CASSFGGQGRNYEQYF.

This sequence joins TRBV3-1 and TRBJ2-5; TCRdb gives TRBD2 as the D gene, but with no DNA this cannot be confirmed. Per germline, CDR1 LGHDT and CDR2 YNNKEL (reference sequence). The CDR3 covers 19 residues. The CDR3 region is CASSQDRQASGRARETQYF.

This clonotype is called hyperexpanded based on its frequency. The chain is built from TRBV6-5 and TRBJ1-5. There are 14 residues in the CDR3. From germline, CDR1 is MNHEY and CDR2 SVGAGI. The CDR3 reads CASSYLDDNQPQHF.

The CDR3: CASSLLGGQETQYF. The chain links TRBV5-1 to TRBJ2-5; the D gene TCRdb calls, TRBD1, cannot be checked with no DNA. Germline-derived CDR1 and CDR2 are SGHRS and YFSETQ. The CDR3 length is 14 residues.

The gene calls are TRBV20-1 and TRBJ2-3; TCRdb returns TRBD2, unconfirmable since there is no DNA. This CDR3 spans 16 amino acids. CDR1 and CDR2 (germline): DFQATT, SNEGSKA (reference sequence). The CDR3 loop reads CRGLAGGGSSTDTQYF.

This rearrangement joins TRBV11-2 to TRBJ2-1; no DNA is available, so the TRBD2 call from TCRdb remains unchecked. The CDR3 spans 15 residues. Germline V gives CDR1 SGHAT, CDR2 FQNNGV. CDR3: CASSPRRTIQNEQFF. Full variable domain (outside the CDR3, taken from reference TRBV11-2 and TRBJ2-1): EAGVAQSPRYKIIEKRQSVAFWCNPISGHATLYWYQQILGQGPKLLIQFQNNGVVDDSQLPKDRFSAERLKGVDSTLKIQPAKLEDSAVYLCASSPRRTIQNEQFFGPGTRLTVL.

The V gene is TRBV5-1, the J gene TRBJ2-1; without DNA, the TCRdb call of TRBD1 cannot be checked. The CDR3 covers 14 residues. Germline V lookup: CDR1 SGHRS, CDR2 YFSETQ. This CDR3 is CASSLSVPYNEQFF.

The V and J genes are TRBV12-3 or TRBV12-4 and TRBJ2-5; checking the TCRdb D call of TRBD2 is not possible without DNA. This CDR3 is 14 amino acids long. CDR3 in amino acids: CASSLTRGRETQYF.

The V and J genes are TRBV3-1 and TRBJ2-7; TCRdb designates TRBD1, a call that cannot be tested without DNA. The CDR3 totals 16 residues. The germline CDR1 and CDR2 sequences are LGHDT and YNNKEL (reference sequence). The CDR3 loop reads CASSQDGQATSYEQYF.

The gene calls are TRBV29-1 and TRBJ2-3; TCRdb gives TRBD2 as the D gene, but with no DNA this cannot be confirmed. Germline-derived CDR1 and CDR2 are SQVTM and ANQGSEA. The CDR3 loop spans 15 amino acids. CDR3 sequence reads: CSVEVPRGNTDTQYF.

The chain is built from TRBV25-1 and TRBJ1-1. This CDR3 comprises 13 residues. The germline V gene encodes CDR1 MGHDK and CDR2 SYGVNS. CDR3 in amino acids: CASSKDMNTEAFF.